This T cell receptor beta chain originates from a study of identical twins' blood T cells. Study outcomes and limitations: Even for out-of-frame TCRbeta, twins reportedly shared V gene usage much more than unrelated donors.

Donors were six healthy women in three monozygous twin pairs. Germline V lookup: CDR1 SGHAT, CDR2 FQNNGV. Trimming stripped 4 bases from V and 8 bases from J, with 8 bases between. This CDR3 comprises 12 residues. In this sample, this clonotype turned up many times. Its specificity is not known. Methods used by the authors: Clonotypes per individual ranged from about 85,000 to nearly 550,000. In TCRdb, the 5' RACE reads were re-called with MiXCR into one record per CDR3 protein. TCRdb's processing, not the authors', yielded these V and J calls. This table holds 350,000 to 450,000 distinct CDR3 sequences, approximately 30% found once.

This TCR was recovered from a woman between 18 and 55 years old in good health. V usage is TRBV11-2 and J usage is TRBJ1-4; D is unclear. The source material was PBMCs. The CDR3 nucleotides read TGTGCCAGCAGCTACACGGGGGAAAAACTGTTTTTT. Translation: CASSYTGEKLFF.